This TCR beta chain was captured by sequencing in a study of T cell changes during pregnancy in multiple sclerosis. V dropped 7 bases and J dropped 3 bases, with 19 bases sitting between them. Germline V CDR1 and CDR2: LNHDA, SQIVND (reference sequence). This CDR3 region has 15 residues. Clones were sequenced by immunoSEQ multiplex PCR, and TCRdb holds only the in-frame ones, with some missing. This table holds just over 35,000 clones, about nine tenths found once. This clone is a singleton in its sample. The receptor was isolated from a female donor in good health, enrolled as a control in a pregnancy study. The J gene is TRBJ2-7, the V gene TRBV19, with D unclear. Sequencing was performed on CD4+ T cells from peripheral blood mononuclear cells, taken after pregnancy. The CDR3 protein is CASTNRPSPLYEQYF. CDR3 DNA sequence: TGTGCCAGTACCAATAGACCTAGTCCCCTCTACGAGCAGTACTTC. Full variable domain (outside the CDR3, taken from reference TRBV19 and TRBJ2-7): DGGITQSPKYLFRKEGQNVTLSCEQNLNHDAMYWYRQDPGQGLRLIYYSQIVNDFQKGDIAEGYSVSREKKESFPLTVTSAQKNPTAFYLCASTNRPSPLYEQYFGPGTRLTVT.